The 27 T cell receptor beta chains below were found in one sample sequenced in a study of vaccination and CD4 T cells after COVID-19. Oncomine TCR Beta short-read sequencing was applied to DNA from cultured CD4+ T cells. TCRdb ran MiXCR on the PCR reads and lists one entry per CDR3 protein. The sample records 21,000 or so distinct CDR3 sequences, roughly two fifths being singletons. Time point: late sampling 161 to 241 days after vaccination in a few convalescent patients. Stated treatment: roughly 10-day PBMC culture with coronavirus spike peptide pools or control peptides (ViraFEST assay). For these TCRs, the target antigens are not known. The sequencing here drew on CD4+ T cells from blood, cultured in vitro, taken about 7 months after SARS-CoV-2 vaccination. The receptors were gathered from a human donor who had recovered from COVID-19.

The genes are TRBV20-1 and TRBJ1-5; TRBD1 matches 7 bases. The junction had 6 bases not matched to a gene; V was cut back by 0 bases and J by 1 base. This CDR3 comprises 16 residues. Germline CDR1 and CDR2: DFQATT and SNEGSKA (reference sequence). This CDR3 reads CSARDVRGQSNQPQHF. The CDR3 DNA reads as TGCAGTGCTAGAGATGTCCGGGGACAGAGCAATCAGCCCCAGCATTTT.

This clonotype was recorded a few times. The chain's CDR3 is CASSPHDRLAGGEAGELFF. Here the CDR3 DNA reads TGTGCCAGCAGCCCCCACGACAGGCTAGCGGGAGGTGAGGCCGGGGAGCTGTTTTTT. The chain combines TRBV7-8 with TRBJ2-2; 11 positions agree with TRBD2. There are 19 residues in the CDR3. Germline loops: CDR1 SGHVS, CDR2 FQNEAQ. Unmatched junction bases numbered 17, after V lost 5 bases and J lost 6 bases.

The chain carries TRBV7-2 and TRBJ2-7; D call uncertain. With 2 bases removed from V and 2 bases from J, the gap between germline ends came to 10 bases. Germline CDR1 reads SGHTA; CDR2 reads FQGNSA. The CDR3 runs to 14 residues. CDR3: CASSLPQVTYEQYF. The CDR3 nucleotides are TGTGCCAGCAGCTTACCCCAGGTAACCTACGAGCAGTACTTC.

The chain has TRBV20-1 and TRBJ2-2, with D perhaps matching TRBD2 (5 bases). Germline-derived CDR1 and CDR2 are DFQATT and SNEGSKA (reference sequence). Deletions cut 3 bases from V and 6 bases from J, with 11 bases between. This CDR3 has 13 residues. The CDR3 sequence is CSASEGEAGELFF. CDR3 nucleotide sequence: TGCAGTGCTAGTGAGGGAGAGGCCGGGGAGCTGTTTTTT.

This chain connects TRBV6-2 or TRBV6-3 to TRBJ2-5; 13 bases are a match to TRBD2. Germline CDR1 MNHEY, CDR2 SVGEGT. The V segment lost 6 bases and the J segment 5 bases; nucleotides outside the gene matches: 12. The CDR3 extends over 17 amino acids. In DNA, the CDR3 is TGTGCCAGCAGACGGACTAGCGGGAGAGTCGGAGGGGAGACCCAGTACTTC. Amino acids: CASRRTSGRVGGETQYF.

The gene calls are TRBV27 and TRBJ2-7; 9 bases line up with TRBD2. The V gene end was trimmed by 3 bases and the J gene end by 0 bases; junction bases not matched to a gene: 12. In germline, CDR1 is MNHEY, CDR2 SMNVEV (reference sequence). The CDR3 is 18 residues long. Here the CDR3 DNA reads TGTGCCAGCAGTTTTCGTGGGACTAGCCTACTAAGCTCCTACGAGCAGTACTTC. Its translation is CASSFRGTSLLSSYEQYF.

This clonotype was seen a handful of times. V is TRBV18 and J is TRBJ2-5; the D call may be TRBD1 or TRBD2 (5 bases each). Germline lookup yields CDR1 KGHSH and CDR2 LQKENI. The CDR3 covers 15 residues. V lost 3 bases and J 5 bases, leaving 16 bases between the germline ends. This CDR3 is CASSPGGPRPETQYF. CDR3 coding DNA: TGTGCCAGCTCACCTGGGGGACCGCGCCCCGAGACCCAGTACTTC.

CDR3 amino acids: CASSSKYGRTDTQYF. CDR3 DNA: TGTGCCAGCAGCTCCAAATACGGGCGAACAGATACGCAGTATTTT. J is TRBJ2-3 and V is TRBV7-2; D remains unclear. V dropped 4 bases and J dropped 3 bases, with 14 bases sitting between them. The CDR3 is made up of 15 amino acids. The germline V gene encodes CDR1 SGHTA and CDR2 FQGNSA.

This clonotype was observed once. The chain recombines TRBV20-1 with TRBJ1-3, with a tentative D call TRBD1 (6 bases). The V end lost 5 bases, the J end lost 0 bases, and 11 bases lay between the germline ends. The CDR3 length is 14 residues. Germline V gives CDR1 DFQATT, CDR2 SNEGSKA (reference sequence). Here the CDR3 DNA reads TGCAGTGCTTCCACAGGGCCCTCTGGAAACACCATATATTTT. Translating it yields CSASTGPSGNTIYF.

This clonotype was observed a few times. The V gene is TRBV20-1, the J gene TRBJ2-2; a possible D gene is TRBD1 (6 bases). CDR3 length: 13 amino acids. Germline CDR1 is DFQATT and CDR2 is SNEGSKA (reference sequence). V lost 3 bases and J lost 7, with 12 bases in between. The CDR3 spells CSASGGAGGELFF. In nucleotides, the CDR3 is TGCAGTGCTAGTGGGGGCGCGGGCGGGGAGCTGTTTTTT.

This clonotype was seen a handful of times. This chain links TRBV20-1 with TRBJ1-1, with D uncertain. The CDR3 extends over 15 amino acids. V lost 5 bases and J lost 0, with 16 bases in between. In germline, CDR1 is DFQATT, CDR2 SNEGSKA (reference sequence). CDR3 DNA: TGCAGTGCTGATCCCGGGCCTTCGATGAACACTGAAGCTTTCTTT. This gives the protein CSADPGPSMNTEAFF.

This clonotype has more than one count but fewer than ten. V gene TRBV27 combines with J gene TRBJ1-6, with TRBD1 matching 9 bases. Germline CDR1 reads MNHEY; CDR2 reads SMNVEV (reference sequence). CDR3 length: 15 amino acids. V was clipped by 6 bases and J by 8 bases; unmatched bases: 8. For the CDR3, the DNA is TGTGCCAGCAGACCTATGGACAGGGGAGATTCACCCCTCCACTTT. Translated: CASRPMDRGDSPLHF.

The chain is built from TRBV7-9 and TRBJ2-1, with 10 positions matching TRBD2. The V gene's germline CDR1 is SEHNR and CDR2 FQNEAQ (reference sequence). V lost 4 bases, J lost 8 bases, and 8 bases stayed unmatched. This CDR3 contains 15 residues. CDR3 residues: CASSSGTSDADEQFF. The CDR3 DNA is TGTGCCAGCAGCTCCGGGACTAGCGATGCGGATGAGCAGTTCTTC.

The rearrangement joins TRBV7-8 to TRBJ1-6, with 7 bases lining up with TRBD1. J gave up 7 bases and V 5 bases, and 11 bases lay outside the gene matches. CDR1 is SGHVS, CDR2 FQNEAQ, per germline. CDR3 length equals 16 residues. The CDR3 reads CASSLRGGAGNSPLHF. CDR3 nucleotide sequence: TGTGCCAGCAGCCTCAGGGGGGGGGCCGGGAATTCACCCCTCCACTTT.

This clonotype turned up a few times. The chain uses TRBV24-1 and TRBJ2-4; unclear D gene. Trimming cost V 4 bases and J 2 bases, with 5 bases left between them. The CDR3 is made up of 13 amino acids. The germline V gene has CDR1 KGHDR and CDR2 SFDVKD. The CDR3 sequence: CATSEATKNIQYF. CDR3 sequence (DNA): TGTGCCACCAGTGAAGCTACCAAAAACATTCAGTACTTC.

J is TRBJ2-7 and V is TRBV20-1; D unresolved. Per the germline V gene, CDR1 is DFQATT and CDR2 is SNEGSKA (reference sequence). V shed 3 bases and J shed 3 bases, with 9 bases lying between them. There are 12 residues in the CDR3. The CDR3 loop reads CSASGPDYEQYF. The DNA for the CDR3 is TGCAGTGCTAGTGGACCCGACTACGAGCAGTACTTC.

V and J are TRBV7-2 and TRBJ2-3; 8 positions match TRBD2. V trimming: 4 bases; J trimming: 3 bases; junction bases outside the gene matches: 3. This CDR3 contains 14 residues. Germline V gives CDR1 SGHTA, CDR2 FQGNSA. CDR3 loop: CASSYGLATDTQYF. In nucleotides, the CDR3 is TGTGCCAGCAGCTACGGACTAGCTACAGATACGCAGTATTTT.

This chain connects TRBV6-1 to TRBJ1-5, with no clear D. Trimming took 5 bases from V and 0 from J, leaving 5 bases between them. CDR3 length: 13 amino acids. The germline gives CDR1 MNHNS, CDR2 SASEGT. For the CDR3, the DNA is TGTGCCAGCAGTCTTCTTAGCAATCAGCCCCAGCATTTT. This encodes CASSLLSNQPQHF.

The V call is TRBV18, the J call TRBJ2-1; 8 positions match TRBD1. V dropped 1 base and J dropped 7; count of bases not matched to a gene: 9. The CDR3 has 16 residues. Germline V gene data show CDR1 as KGHSH and CDR2 as LQKENI. This CDR3 is CASSPRLAGGYNEQFF. CDR3 sequence (DNA): TGTGCCAGCTCACCACGTTTGGCAGGGGGCTATAATGAGCAGTTCTTC.

The chain uses TRBV10-3 and TRBJ1-1; possible D gene TRBD1, 6 bases. The V gene's germline CDR1 is ENHRY and CDR2 SYGVKD. The CDR3 runs to 14 residues. The V and J ends lost 8 bases and 0 bases respectively, with 13 bases between them. Here the CDR3 DNA reads TGTGCCATCGTCCAGGGGCAAATGAACACTGAAGCTTTCTTT. This encodes CAIVQGQMNTEAFF.

The V gene is TRBV6-1, the J gene TRBJ2-7; maybe TRBD1 (5 bases). Germline V lookup: CDR1 MNHNS, CDR2 SASEGT. The ends were cut back, 7 bases at V and 7 bases at J, with 14 bases in the middle. The CDR3 sequence is 12 residues long. The CDR3 DNA sequence: TGTGCCAGCATTCCAGGGCGGTGGGAGCAGTACTTC. Encoded protein: CASIPGRWEQYF.

This clonotype was recorded only once. The CDR3 region has the DNA TGTGCCAGTAGTATGGGACAGGGAAGGAATCAGCCCCAGCATTTT. As protein: CASSMGQGRNQPQHF. The chain uses TRBV19 and TRBJ1-5, with TRBD1 matching 9 bases. CDR1 is LNHDA, CDR2 SQIVND, per germline (reference sequence). With V trimmed by 3 bases and J by 4 bases, 4 bases remained unmatched. The CDR3 sequence is 15 residues long.

This clonotype turned up a few times. The rearrangement joins TRBV6-1 to TRBJ2-3; 7 bases match TRBD1. This CDR3 is built from 15 residues. The trim removed 4 bases at V and 3 bases at J, leaving 7 bases unmatched. Germline lookup yields CDR1 MNHNS and CDR2 SASEGT. DNA of the CDR3: TGTGCCAGCAGTGTACGACAGGGCCCAACAGATACGCAGTATTTT. Residues: CASSVRQGPTDTQYF.

By sample share, this clonotype is large. The rearrangement links TRBV7-2 to TRBJ2-3; no clear D. The CDR3 runs to 11 residues. V was pared by 2 bases and J by 3 bases, with 0 bases between. Germline V lookup: CDR1 SGHTA, CDR2 FQGNSA. The CDR3 sequence is CASSLTDTQYF. The CDR3 DNA follows: TGTGCCAGCAGCTTAACAGATACGCAGTATTTT.

In nucleotides, the CDR3 is TGTGCCAGCAGCCCGGGGGGGGCGAGAAGTCAGCCCCAGCATTTT. Translation: CASSPGGARSQPQHF. The chain carries TRBV27 and TRBJ1-5; weak D call: TRBD1 (6 bases). The CDR3 has 15 amino acids. Per germline, CDR1 MNHEY and CDR2 SMNVEV (reference sequence). V shed 6 bases and J shed 6 bases, with 18 bases lying between them.

This clonotype has a handful of counts. The chain joins TRBV28 to TRBJ2-7; D gene ambiguous. CDR3 length: 13 amino acids. Germline CDR1 is MDHEN and CDR2 is SYDVKM. Trimming removed 2 bases at V and 3 bases at J, with 8 bases between. CDR3 sequence (DNA): TGTGCCAGCAGTTTACCCCCAATCTACGAGCAGTACTTC. This encodes CASSLPPIYEQYF.

The table lists this clonotype with a count of one. This chain uses TRBV6-2 or TRBV6-3 with TRBJ2-7; 7 bases match TRBD1. Germline CDR1 is MNHEY and CDR2 is SVGEGT. The V segment lost 2 bases and the J segment 4 bases; nucleotides outside the gene matches: 8. This CDR3 is built from 15 residues. The CDR3 loop is CASSYRQGPPYEQYF. CDR3 DNA sequence: TGTGCCAGCAGTTACCGACAGGGTCCGCCTTACGAGCAGTACTTC.